This TCR beta chain was sequenced for a study of T cells in Graves' hyperthyroidism and ophthalmopathy. V was shortened by 5 bases and J by 4 bases, with 17 bases between the two germline ends. The CDR3 sequence is 14 residues long. Germline CDR1 DFQATT, CDR2 SNEGSKA (reference sequence). TCR beta CDR3 sequences were amplified from RNA transcripts. First-round RT-PCR targeting the TCR CDR3 was performed with the HTBI primer set. TCRdb recomputed calls from the multiplex PCR reads with MiXCR, one row per CDR3 protein. Altogether a few hundred thousand distinct CDR3 sequences are present, 15% being singletons, with the ten largest covering about 33%. This clonotype was seen at least ten times.

This chain joins TRBV20-1 and TRBJ2-5, with D perhaps matching TRBD1 (6 bases). The sample comprised blood. The sequence was obtained from a woman aged 25 to 45 with Graves' hyperthyroidism. DNA for the CDR3: TGCAGTGCTGTACCTAACAGGGAAGGAGAGACCCAGTACTTC. It encodes CSAVPNREGETQYF.